Here is one T cell receptor beta chain with its context. Both ends of each TCR cDNA library bore sample-specific barcodes. From the 5' RACE reads, TCRdb called clonotypes with MiXCR, one entry per CDR3 protein. The sample yields 350,000 to 450,000 distinct CDR3 sequences, 28% seen once. These data originate in a study of identical twins' blood T cells. With 5 bases removed from V and 10 bases from J, the gap between germline ends came to 14 bases. Germline CDR1 is SEHNR and CDR2 is FQNEAQ (reference sequence). The CDR3 loop spans 12 amino acids. The chain uses TRBV7-9 and TRBJ1-1; perhaps TRBD1 as D (5 bases). The clonotype originates from a woman between 18 and 55 years old in good health. Source material: PBMCs. The CDR3 DNA reads as TGTGCCAGCAGCCCCGTTGAAGACAGAGCTTTCTTT. Residues: CASSPVEDRAFF.